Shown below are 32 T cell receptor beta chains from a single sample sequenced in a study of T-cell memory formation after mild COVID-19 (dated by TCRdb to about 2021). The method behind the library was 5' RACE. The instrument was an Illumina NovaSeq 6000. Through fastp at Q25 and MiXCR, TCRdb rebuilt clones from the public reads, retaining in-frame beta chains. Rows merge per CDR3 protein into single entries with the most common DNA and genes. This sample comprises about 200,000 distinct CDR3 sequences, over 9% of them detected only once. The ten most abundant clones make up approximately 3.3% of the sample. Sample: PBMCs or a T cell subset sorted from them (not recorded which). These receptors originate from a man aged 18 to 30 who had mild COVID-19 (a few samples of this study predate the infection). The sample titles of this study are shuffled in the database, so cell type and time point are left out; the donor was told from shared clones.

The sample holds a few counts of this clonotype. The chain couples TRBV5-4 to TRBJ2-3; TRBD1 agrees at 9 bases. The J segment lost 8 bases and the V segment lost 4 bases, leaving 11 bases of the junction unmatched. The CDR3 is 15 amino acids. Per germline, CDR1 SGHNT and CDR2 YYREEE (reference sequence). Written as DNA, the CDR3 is TGTGCCAGCAGCACGTCCGGGACAGGGCGGGCTACGCAGTATTTT. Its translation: CASSTSGTGRATQYF.

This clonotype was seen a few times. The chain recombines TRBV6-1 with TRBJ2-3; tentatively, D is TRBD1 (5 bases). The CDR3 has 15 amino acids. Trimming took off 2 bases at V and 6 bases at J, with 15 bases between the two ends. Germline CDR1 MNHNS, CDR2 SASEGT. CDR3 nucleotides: TGTGCCAGCAGTGAAATGGTTGGGGCAGGGGATACGCAGTATTTT. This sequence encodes CASSEMVGAGDTQYF.

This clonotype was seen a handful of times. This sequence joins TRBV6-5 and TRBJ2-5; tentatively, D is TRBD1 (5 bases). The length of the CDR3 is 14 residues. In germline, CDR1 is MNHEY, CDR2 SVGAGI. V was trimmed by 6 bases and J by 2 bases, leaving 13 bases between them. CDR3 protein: CASSLRQIQETQYF. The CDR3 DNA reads TGTGCCAGCAGCCTAAGACAGATACAAGAGACCCAGTACTTC.

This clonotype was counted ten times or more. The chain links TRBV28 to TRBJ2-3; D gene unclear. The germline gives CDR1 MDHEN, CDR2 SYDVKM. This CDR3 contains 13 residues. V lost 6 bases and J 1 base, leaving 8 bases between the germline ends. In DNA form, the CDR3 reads TGTGCCAGCAGGCGCCCGGGCACAGATACGCAGTATTTT. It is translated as CASRRPGTDTQYF.

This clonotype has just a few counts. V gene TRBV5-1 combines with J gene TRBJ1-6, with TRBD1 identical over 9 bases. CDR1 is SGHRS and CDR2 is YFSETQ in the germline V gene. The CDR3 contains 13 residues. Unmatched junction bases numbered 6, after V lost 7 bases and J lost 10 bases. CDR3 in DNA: TGCGCCAGCGGACGGGACAGGGACTCACCCCTCCACTTT. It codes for CASGRDRDSPLHF. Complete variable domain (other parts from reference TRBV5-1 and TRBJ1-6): KAGVTQTPRYLIKTRGQQVTLSCSPISGHRSVSWYQQTPGQGLQFLFEYFSETQRNKGNFPGRFSGRQFSNSRSEMNVSTLELGDSALYLCASGRDRDSPLHFGNGTRLTVT.

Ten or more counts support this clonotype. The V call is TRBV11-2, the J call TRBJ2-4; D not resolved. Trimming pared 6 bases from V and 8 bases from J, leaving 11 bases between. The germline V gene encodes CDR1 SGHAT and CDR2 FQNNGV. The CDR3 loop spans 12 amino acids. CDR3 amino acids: CASSQQAHIQYF. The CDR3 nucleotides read TGTGCCAGCAGTCAGCAGGCACACATTCAGTACTTC.

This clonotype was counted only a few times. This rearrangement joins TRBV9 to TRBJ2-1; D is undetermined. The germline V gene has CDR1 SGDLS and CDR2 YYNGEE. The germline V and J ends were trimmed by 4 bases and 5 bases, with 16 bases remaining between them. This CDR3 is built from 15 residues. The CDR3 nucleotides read TGTGCCAGCAGCTACTCACGAGAGCAACACAATGAGCAGTTCTTC. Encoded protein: CASSYSREQHNEQFF.

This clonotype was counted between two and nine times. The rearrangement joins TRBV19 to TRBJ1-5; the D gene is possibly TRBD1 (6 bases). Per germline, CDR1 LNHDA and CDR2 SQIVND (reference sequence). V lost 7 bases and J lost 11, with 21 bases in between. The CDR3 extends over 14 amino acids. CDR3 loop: CASTPGGGRKAQHF. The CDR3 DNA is TGTGCCAGTACCCCCGGGGGGGGGCGGAAGGCCCAGCATTTT.

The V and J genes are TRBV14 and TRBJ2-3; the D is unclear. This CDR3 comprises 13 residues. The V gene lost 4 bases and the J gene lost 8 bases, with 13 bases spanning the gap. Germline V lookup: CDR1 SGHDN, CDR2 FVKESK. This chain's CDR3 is CASSLSRFPTQYF. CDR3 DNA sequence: TGTGCCAGCAGCCTTAGTAGGTTCCCTACGCAGTATTTT.

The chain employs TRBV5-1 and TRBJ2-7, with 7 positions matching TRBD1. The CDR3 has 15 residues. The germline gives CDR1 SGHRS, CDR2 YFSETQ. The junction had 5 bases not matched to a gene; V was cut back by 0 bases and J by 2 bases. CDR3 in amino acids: CASSLGQGETYEQYF. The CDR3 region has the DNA TGCGCCAGCAGCTTGGGACAGGGTGAAACCTACGAGCAGTACTTC.

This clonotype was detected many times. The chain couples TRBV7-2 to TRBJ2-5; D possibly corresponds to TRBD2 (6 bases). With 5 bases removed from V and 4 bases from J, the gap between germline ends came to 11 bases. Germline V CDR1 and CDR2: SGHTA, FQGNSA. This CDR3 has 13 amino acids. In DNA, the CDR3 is TGTGCCAGCAGCCGGGGGTTGGTAGAGACCCAGTACTTC. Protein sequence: CASSRGLVETQYF.

CDR3: CASSLRGEQPQHF. In DNA form, the CDR3 reads TGTGCCAGCAGCTTAAGGGGGGAACAGCCCCAGCATTTT. This sequence joins TRBV7-2 and TRBJ1-5; tentatively, D is TRBD1 (6 bases). The CDR3 runs 13 residues. Trimming removed 2 bases at V and 7 bases at J, with 9 bases between. Germline lookup yields CDR1 SGHTA and CDR2 FQGNSA.

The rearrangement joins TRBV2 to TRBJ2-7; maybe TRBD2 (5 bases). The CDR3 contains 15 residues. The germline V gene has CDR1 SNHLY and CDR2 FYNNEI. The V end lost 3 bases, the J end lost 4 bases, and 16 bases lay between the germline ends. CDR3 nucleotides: TGTGCCAGCAGTGATTTCCCGGGGAAAAGGTACGAGCAGTACTTC. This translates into CASSDFPGKRYEQYF.

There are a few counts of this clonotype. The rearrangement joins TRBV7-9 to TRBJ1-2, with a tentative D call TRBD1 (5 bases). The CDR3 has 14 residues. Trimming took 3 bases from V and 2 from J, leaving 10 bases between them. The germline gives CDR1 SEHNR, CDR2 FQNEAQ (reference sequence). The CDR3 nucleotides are TGTGCCAGCAGCTTGGGGGTACAGAACTATGGCTACACCTTC. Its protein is CASSLGVQNYGYTF.

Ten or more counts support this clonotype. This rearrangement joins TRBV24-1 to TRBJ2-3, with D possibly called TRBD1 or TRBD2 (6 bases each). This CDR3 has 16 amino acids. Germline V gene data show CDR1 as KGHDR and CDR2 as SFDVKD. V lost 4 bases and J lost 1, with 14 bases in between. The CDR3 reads CATSDYPGAGTDTQYF. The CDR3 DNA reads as TGTGCCACCAGTGACTACCCGGGGGCCGGCACAGATACGCAGTATTTT.

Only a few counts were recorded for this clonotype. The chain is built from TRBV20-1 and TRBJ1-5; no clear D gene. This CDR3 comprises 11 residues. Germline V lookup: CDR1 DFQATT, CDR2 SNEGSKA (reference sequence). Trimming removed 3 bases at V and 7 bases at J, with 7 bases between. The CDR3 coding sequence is TGCAGTGCTAGCAGTACCCAGCCCCAGCATTTT. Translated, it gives CSASSTQPQHF.

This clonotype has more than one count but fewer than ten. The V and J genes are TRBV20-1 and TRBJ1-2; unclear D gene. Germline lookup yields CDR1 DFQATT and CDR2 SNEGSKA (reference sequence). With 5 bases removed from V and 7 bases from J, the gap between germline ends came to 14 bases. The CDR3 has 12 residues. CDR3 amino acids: CSAEVGWSGYTF. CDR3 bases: TGCAGTGCTGAAGTGGGTTGGAGTGGCTACACCTTC.

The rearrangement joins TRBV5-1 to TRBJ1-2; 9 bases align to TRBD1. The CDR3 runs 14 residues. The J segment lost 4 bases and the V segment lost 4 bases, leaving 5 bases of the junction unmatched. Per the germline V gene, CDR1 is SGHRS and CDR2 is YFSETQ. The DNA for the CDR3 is TGCGCCAGCAGCGAGGGACAGGGCGGCTATGGCTACACCTTC. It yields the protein CASSEGQGGYGYTF.

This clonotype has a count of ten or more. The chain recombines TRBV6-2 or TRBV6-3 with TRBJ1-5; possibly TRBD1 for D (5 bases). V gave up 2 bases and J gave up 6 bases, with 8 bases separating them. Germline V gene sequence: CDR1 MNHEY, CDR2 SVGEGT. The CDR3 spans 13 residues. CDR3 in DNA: TGTGCCAGCAGTTACGGGACCGGTCAGCCCCAGCATTTT. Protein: CASSYGTGQPQHF.

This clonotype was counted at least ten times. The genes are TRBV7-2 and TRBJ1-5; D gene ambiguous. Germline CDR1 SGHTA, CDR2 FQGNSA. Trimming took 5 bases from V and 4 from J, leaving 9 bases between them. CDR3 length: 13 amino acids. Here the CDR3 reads CASSLTQNQPQHF. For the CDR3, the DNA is TGTGCCAGCAGCCTCACTCAAAATCAGCCCCAGCATTTT.

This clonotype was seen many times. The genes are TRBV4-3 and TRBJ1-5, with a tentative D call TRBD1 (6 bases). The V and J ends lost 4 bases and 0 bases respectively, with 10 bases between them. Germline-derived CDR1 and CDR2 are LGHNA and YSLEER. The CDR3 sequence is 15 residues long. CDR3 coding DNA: TGCGCCAGCAGCCCGGGGACATTTAGCAATCAGCCCCAGCATTTT. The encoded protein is CASSPGTFSNQPQHF.

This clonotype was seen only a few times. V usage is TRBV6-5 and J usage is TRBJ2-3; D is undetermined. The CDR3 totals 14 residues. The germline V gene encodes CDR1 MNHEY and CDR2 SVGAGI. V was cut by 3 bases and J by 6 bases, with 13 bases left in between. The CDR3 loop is CASSYRRSEDTQYF. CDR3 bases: TGTGCCAGCAGTTATCGACGGAGCGAGGATACGCAGTATTTT.

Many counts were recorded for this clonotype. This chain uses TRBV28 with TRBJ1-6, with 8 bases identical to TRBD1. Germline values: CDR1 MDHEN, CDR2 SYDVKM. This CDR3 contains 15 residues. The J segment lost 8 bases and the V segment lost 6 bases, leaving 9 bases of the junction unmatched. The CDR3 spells CASRSPGTGHSPLHF. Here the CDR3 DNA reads TGTGCCAGCAGGTCACCCGGGACAGGACATTCACCCCTCCACTTT. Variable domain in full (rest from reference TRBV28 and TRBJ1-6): DVKVTQSSRYLVKRTGEKVFLECVQDMDHENMFWYRQDPGLGLRLIYFSYDVKMKEKGDIPEGYSVSREKKERFSLILESASTNQTSMYLCASRSPGTGHSPLHFGNGTRLTVT.

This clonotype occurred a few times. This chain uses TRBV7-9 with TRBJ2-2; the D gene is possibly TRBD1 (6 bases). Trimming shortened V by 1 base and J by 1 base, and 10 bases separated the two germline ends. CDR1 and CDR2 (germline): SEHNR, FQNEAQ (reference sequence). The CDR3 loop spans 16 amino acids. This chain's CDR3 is CASSLGRGGNTGELFF. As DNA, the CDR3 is TGTGCCAGCAGCTTAGGAAGAGGGGGGAACACCGGGGAGCTGTTTTTT.

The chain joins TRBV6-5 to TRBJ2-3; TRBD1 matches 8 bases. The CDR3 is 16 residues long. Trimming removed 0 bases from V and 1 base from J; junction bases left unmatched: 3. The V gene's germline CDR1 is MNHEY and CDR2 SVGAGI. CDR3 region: CASSYSQGGRTDTQYF. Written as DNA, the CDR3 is TGTGCCAGCAGTTACTCACAGGGGGGCCGCACAGATACGCAGTATTTT.

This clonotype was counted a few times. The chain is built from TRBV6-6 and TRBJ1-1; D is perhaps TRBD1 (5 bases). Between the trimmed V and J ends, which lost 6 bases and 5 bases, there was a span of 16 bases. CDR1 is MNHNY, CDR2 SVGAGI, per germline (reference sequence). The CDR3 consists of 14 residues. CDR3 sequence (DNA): TGTGCCAGCAGACCCTCCGGGGCTGGGACTGAAGCTTTCTTT. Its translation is CASRPSGAGTEAFF.

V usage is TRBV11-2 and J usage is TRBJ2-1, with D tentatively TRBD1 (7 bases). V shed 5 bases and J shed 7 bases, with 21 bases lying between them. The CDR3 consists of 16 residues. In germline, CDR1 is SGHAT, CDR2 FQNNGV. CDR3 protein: CASSGLQGPRGNEQFF. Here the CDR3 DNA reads TGTGCCAGCAGCGGACTACAGGGGCCGAGAGGAAATGAGCAGTTCTTC.

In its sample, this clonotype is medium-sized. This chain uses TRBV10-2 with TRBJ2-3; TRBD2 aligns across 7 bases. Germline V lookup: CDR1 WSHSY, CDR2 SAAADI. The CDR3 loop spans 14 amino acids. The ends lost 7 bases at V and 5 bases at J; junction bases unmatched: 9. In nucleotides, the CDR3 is TGCGCCAGCAAAGGGGATGCGGGGGTAGATACGCAGTATTTT. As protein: CASKGDAGVDTQYF.

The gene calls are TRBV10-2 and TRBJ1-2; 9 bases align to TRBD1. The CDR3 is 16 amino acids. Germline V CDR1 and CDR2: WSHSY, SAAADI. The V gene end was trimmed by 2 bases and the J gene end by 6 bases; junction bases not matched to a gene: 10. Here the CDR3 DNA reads TGCGCCAGCAGTGAGCCGACCGGGACAGGGACACATGGCTACACCTTC. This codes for CASSEPTGTGTHGYTF.

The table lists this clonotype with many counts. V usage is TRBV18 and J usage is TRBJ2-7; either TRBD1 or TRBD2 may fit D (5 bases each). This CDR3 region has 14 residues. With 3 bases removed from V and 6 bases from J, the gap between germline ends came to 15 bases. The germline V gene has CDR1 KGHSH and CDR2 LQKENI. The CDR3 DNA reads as TGTGCCAGCTCACCCTCCGGGACCCACATCGAGCAGTACTTC. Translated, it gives CASSPSGTHIEQYF.

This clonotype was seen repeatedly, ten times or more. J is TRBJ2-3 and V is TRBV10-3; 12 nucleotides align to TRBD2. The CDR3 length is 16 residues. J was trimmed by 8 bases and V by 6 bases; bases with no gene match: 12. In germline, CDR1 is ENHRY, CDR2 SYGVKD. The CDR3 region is CAISGTSGLSGGTQYF. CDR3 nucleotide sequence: TGTGCCATCAGCGGGACTAGCGGGTTATCAGGGGGTACGCAGTATTTT.

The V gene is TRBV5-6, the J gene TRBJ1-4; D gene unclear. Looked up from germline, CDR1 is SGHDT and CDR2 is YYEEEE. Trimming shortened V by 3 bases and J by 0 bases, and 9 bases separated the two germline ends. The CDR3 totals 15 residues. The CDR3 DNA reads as TGTGCCAGCAGCTCGGCCCTCACAACTAATGAAAAACTGTTTTTT. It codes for CASSSALTTNEKLFF.